This T cell receptor beta chain was profiled in a study of cytomegalovirus exposure and HLA in healthy donors. The CDR3 covers 17 residues. Trimming at V came to 6 bases and at J to 4 bases, leaving 12 bases not matched to a gene. The germline CDR1 and CDR2 sequences are MDHEN and SYDVKM. Notes on the study in general: A later analysis linked a missense variant in DCLRE1C to the trimming of TCR beta V and J genes.

60 Vbeta and 13 Jbeta primers were used in PCR. TCRdb keeps only in-frame clones here, not all; method: immunoSEQ multiplex PCR. The sample has some 200,000 clones, roughly 70% seen once; the top ten hold 2.6%. Worth noting for this clone: As yet, its antigen is unknown.

This TCR came from a man between 35 and 55 years old in good health and CMV-seropositive. Input material: PBMCs. This rearrangement joins TRBV28 to TRBJ2-2, with 9 bases fitting TRBD1. The CDR3 is CASSIDRGGRVTGELFF. CDR3 DNA: TGTGCCAGCAGCATTGACAGGGGGGGGCGGGTCACCGGGGAGCTGTTTTTT.